One and the same sample provided the 7 T cell receptor beta chains below, sequenced in a study of T cells in Graves' hyperthyroidism and ophthalmopathy. Authors of the study amplified TCR beta CDR3 regions from RNA transcripts. In the first-round RT-PCR of the TCR CDR3, the HTBI primer set was used. TCRdb reprocessed the multiplex PCR reads with MiXCR, giving one entry per CDR3 protein. The data show approximately 300,000 distinct CDR3 sequences, approximately 17% seen once. Material: blood. These receptors originate from a woman aged 55-70 years with Graves' ophthalmopathy.

The chain couples TRBV9 to TRBJ2-4; 7 nucleotides align to TRBD1. Germline-derived CDR1 and CDR2 are SGDLS and YYNGEE. The CDR3 runs to 14 residues. The junction had 4 bases not matched to a gene; V was cut back by 2 bases and J by 5 bases. The DNA for the CDR3 is TGTGCCAGCAGCGTTAGGGGGCGAGAAAACATTCAGTACTTC. Its translation: CASSVRGRENIQYF.

This clonotype was counted at least ten times. The chain is built from TRBV20-1 and TRBJ1-1; a weak D match, TRBD1 (5 bases). Germline CDR1 is DFQATT and CDR2 is SNEGSKA (reference sequence). This CDR3 has 14 amino acids. Trimming left V 3 bases short and J 0 bases short, with 11 bases between. DNA of the CDR3: TGCAGTGCTAGGGTCGGGGCGATGAACACTGAAGCTTTCTTT. Translating it yields CSARVGAMNTEAFF.

There are many counts of this clonotype. This chain uses TRBV12-3 or TRBV12-4 with TRBJ1-1; 10 nucleotides match TRBD1. CDR3 length equals 14 residues. Germline trimming cut 4 bases from V and 11 bases from J; bases unmatched to any gene: 10. The CDR3 coding sequence is TGTGCCAGCAGTTCCATCAGACAGGGGGCATTTGCTTTCTTT. Its protein product is CASSSIRQGAFAFF.

CDR3 DNA: TGTGCCAGTAGTAGGTGGAGCACTGAAGCTTTCTTT. It encodes CASSRWSTEAFF. The chain couples TRBV19 to TRBJ1-1, with D unresolved. The germline V gene encodes CDR1 LNHDA and CDR2 SQIVND (reference sequence). Trimming removed 4 bases at V and 4 bases at J, with 7 bases between. The CDR3 covers 12 residues.

Of note for this clonotype: Its ends do not fully match the called genes, so a read error is possible. The chain links TRBV10-3 to TRBJ2-5, with no clear D. The CDR3 has 15 amino acids. Germline CDR1 reads ENHRY; CDR2 reads SYGVKD. The CDR3 loop reads CASSTRLLGGETQYF. In DNA, the CDR3 is TGTGCCAGCAGTACCAGGCTCTTAGGCGGAGAGACCCAGTACTTC.

The chain carries TRBV6-2 or TRBV6-3 and TRBJ2-7, with D perhaps matching TRBD1 or TRBD2 (5 bases each). Germline lookup yields CDR1 MNHEY and CDR2 SVGEGT. V gave up 6 bases and J gave up 3 bases, with 15 bases separating them. The CDR3 is 14 residues long. This chain's CDR3 is CASRTGTANYEQYF. The CDR3 DNA follows: TGTGCCAGCAGAACCGGGACCGCTAACTACGAGCAGTACTTC.

This clonotype showed up many times. The V call is TRBV9, the J call TRBJ2-3; 7 bases match TRBD2. J was trimmed by 1 base and V by 0 bases; bases with no gene match: 8. There are 17 residues in the CDR3. Germline V gene sequence: CDR1 SGDLS, CDR2 YYNGEE. The CDR3 DNA is TGTGCCAGCAGCGTAGAAGTAGGCGGGAGAGGCACAGATACGCAGTATTTT. Translated, it gives CASSVEVGGRGTDTQYF.